This T cell receptor beta chain was sequenced for a study of CD8 T cells in ankylosing spondylitis. The germline V gene encodes CDR1 WSHSY and CDR2 SAAADI. V gave up 4 bases and J gave up 5 bases, with 6 bases separating them. CDR3 length: 11 amino acids. Study-level findings and limits: In ankylosing spondylitis patients, matched synovial fluid reportedly showed significant enrichment of disease-linked clones. Past studies reported some motif variants in reactive arthritis synovial fluid and blood.

As concerns this clonotype: Its antigen is not known.

A quantitative 5'-RACE method, one with molecular barcodes, was used to make TCR beta libraries. TCRdb called the 5' RACE reads again in MiXCR, with one record for every CDR3 protein. The sample records around 320,000 distinct CDR3 sequences, under 25% being singletons. The clonotype was recovered from a female donor with ankylosing spondylitis or in good health (not recorded which). Sequenced input: blood, either unsorted or a sorted T cell fraction (not recorded which). J is TRBJ2-7 and V is TRBV10-2; unclear D gene. CDR3 protein: CASSGANEQYF. The DNA of the CDR3 is TGCGCCAGCAGTGGAGCTAACGAGCAGTACTTC.